The 5 T cell receptor beta chains listed next were all sequenced from one sample in a study of identical twins. MiXCR, run by TCRdb on the 5' RACE reads, gives a single entry per CDR3 protein. The sample yields around 230,000 distinct CDR3 sequences, 5% to 7% seen once. The same specimen was also included in a second study, on T cells expressing NK-cell markers.

Material for sequencing was CD8+ T cells sorted from blood. The receptors derive from a woman younger than 35 in good health.

V is TRBV18 and J is TRBJ2-6; D is unclear. This CDR3 is 16 amino acids long. CDR1 is KGHSH and CDR2 is LQKENI in the germline V gene. V was trimmed by 4 bases and J by 8 bases, leaving 18 bases between them. CDR3 coding DNA: TGTGCCAGCTCACACAACGAAGGTACTAAGACCAACGTCCTGACTTTC. Translating gives CASSHNEGTKTNVLTF. Together with reference TRBV18 and TRBJ2-6, the CDR3 gives the full variable domain: NAGVMQNPRHLVRRRGQEARLRCSPMKGHSHVYWYRQLPEEGLKFMVYLQKENIIDESGMPKERFSAEFPKEGPSILRIQQVVRGDSAAYFCASSHNEGTKTNVLTFGAGSRLTVL.

The sample holds many counts of this clonotype. The V gene is TRBV2, the J gene TRBJ2-7, with D uncertain. The CDR3 has 13 amino acids. Trimming left V 7 bases short and J 2 bases short, with 12 bases between. Germline-derived CDR1 and CDR2 are SNHLY and FYNNEI. The CDR3, as DNA: TGTGCCAGCATCGCTGGGCCCACCTACGAGCAGTACTTC. Translation: CASIAGPTYEQYF.

This clonotype was seen only a few times. The V call is TRBV27, the J call TRBJ1-4; no clear D. Trimming took off 10 bases at V and 4 bases at J, with 13 bases between the two ends. The CDR3 is 13 amino acids. CDR1 and CDR2 from the germline V gene are MNHEY and SMNVEV (reference sequence). The CDR3 nucleotides are TGTGCCACCTTAGGACGGATTAATGAAAAACTGTTTTTT. Encoded protein: CATLGRINEKLFF. Looking up the rest from reference TRBV27 and TRBJ1-4 gives the full variable domain: EAQVTQNPRYLITVTGKKLTVTCSQNMNHEYMSWYRQDPGLGLRQIYYSMNVEVTDKGDVPEGYKVSRKEKRNFPLILESPSPNQTSLYFCATLGRINEKLFFGSGTQLSVL.

The gene calls are TRBV3-1 and TRBJ2-1, with D possibly TRBD2 on 5 matching bases. The CDR3 has 15 residues. With 0 bases removed from V and 4 bases from J, the gap between germline ends came to 10 bases. Per germline, CDR1 LGHDT and CDR2 YNNKEL (reference sequence). The CDR3 spells CASSQDPGKYNEQFF. DNA of the CDR3: TGTGCCAGCAGCCAAGACCCCGGGAAGTACAATGAGCAGTTCTTC.

This clonotype was recorded at least ten times. The chain joins TRBV11-2 to TRBJ2-7; 9 bases fit TRBD1. The V segment lost 6 bases and the J segment 1 base; nucleotides outside the gene matches: 7. There are 15 residues in the CDR3. Germline lookup yields CDR1 SGHAT and CDR2 FQNNGV. The CDR3 nucleotides are TGTGCCAGCAGTACTTTGGACAGGGGATCCTACGAGCAGTACTTC. Translation: CASSTLDRGSYEQYF.